This T cell receptor (beta chain) was captured by sequencing in a study of blood T cell repertoires in COVID-19. Study context: Sites across the United States, Italy and Spain contributed samples from acute and convalescent COVID-19. Sources were T cells, B-cell-depleted T cells, or PBMCs; the material itself was cDNA or gDNA.

The CDR3 extends over 15 amino acids. Trimming took 5 bases from V and 1 from J, leaving 13 bases between them. The V gene's germline CDR1 is MRHNA and CDR2 SNTAGT. In the study's own analysis: Quantification of nucleated cells was approximated via reference gene primer amplification. Produced via immunoSEQ multiplex PCR; TCRdb's table is partial and in-frame only. V, J and clone size reflect that table, while D and trimming were determined from the DNA. The sample carries some 42,000 clones, around 91% recorded once. Sequencing used peripheral blood. The chain has TRBV6-4 and TRBJ2-3; TRBD2 might be the D (5 bases). This receptor was taken from a man aged 45-60 years with active COVID-19. The CDR3 nucleotides are TGTGCCAGCAGTCCCGGGAACTCTCGCACAGATACGCAGTATTTT. Translated, it gives CASSPGNSRTDTQYF.